The clone carrying this T cell receptor beta chain has ten or more counts. Investigators amplified TCR beta CDR3 regions from RNA transcripts. The first-round RT-PCR employed HTBI primers together with the Qiagen OneStep RT-PCR kit. A multiplex PCR was then performed as the second round. One entry per CDR3 protein results from TCRdb running MiXCR on the multiplex PCR reads. The table records roughly 480,000 distinct CDR3 sequences, roughly 14% of them present only once. Physicians reached a diagnosis by relying on clinical symptoms, serum thyroxine, TRAb, thyroid ultrasound and orbital computed tomography. This record belongs to a study of Graves' ophthalmopathy and Graves' hyperthyroidism. The TCR sequence derives from a woman aged 25 to 45 with Graves' ophthalmopathy. The sequencing sample was made of blood.

The CDR3 DNA sequence: TGTGCCAGCAGTGCGGACAGGGATGTCTACGAGCAGTACTTC. Residues: CASSADRDVYEQYF. V gene TRBV6-1 combines with J gene TRBJ2-7; 8 bases line up with TRBD1. This CDR3 contains 14 residues. V lost 4 bases and J lost 3; bases outside the gene matches: 5. Germline-derived CDR1 and CDR2 are MNHNS and SASEGT.